Listed below are T cell receptor beta chains from one sample, sequenced in a study of radiotherapy plus CTLA-4 blockade in lung cancer. The data were produced by immunoSEQ multiplex PCR, yet TCRdb's version contains in-frame clones alone and is incomplete. The sample shows some 60,000 clones, just over 75% of them seen only once. The sequencing used peripheral blood, collected from a patient treated with radiotherapy plus ipilimumab. Receptors were obtained from a human donor with non-small cell lung cancer who had a partial response to radiotherapy plus ipilimumab. Both conserved end residues are part of each CDR3. Each record gives: J gene, clone size, D gene, V gene, CDR3 DNA, CDR3 protein. D genes are given only for firm matches. Expanded clones are given a class, and other clones once, few, many or no size at all.

TRBJ1-5 | NA | NA | TRBV28 | TGTGCCAGCAGTTTACAGGGTTTAGCATATCAGCCCCAGCATTTT | CASSLQGLAYQPQHF
TRBJ1-5 | once | NA | TRBV2 | TGTGCCAGCAGTGAACAGGGGAAAAGCAATCAGCCCCAGCATTTT | CASSEQGKSNQPQHF
TRBJ1-4 | NA | TRBD1 | TRBV9 | TGTGCCAGCAGCGTTTCAGGGGGCGTGGGTGAAAAACTGTTTTTT | CASSVSGGVGEKLFF
TRBJ2-6 | NA | NA | TRBV2 | TGTGCCAGCACCCCGGACAGATCTCTCTCTGGGGCCAACGTCCTGACTTTC | CASTPDRSLSGANVLTF
TRBJ2-1 | NA | TRBD1 | TRBV11-2 | TGTGCCAGCAGCAGAAGACAGGGAAGCTCCTACAATGAGCAGTTCTTC | CASSRRQGSSYNEQFF
TRBJ2-6 | few | NA | TRBV7-9 | TGTGCCAGCAGCGGGCATGGCTCTGGGGCCAACGTCCTGACTTTC | CASSGHGSGANVLTF
TRBJ1-2 | NA | TRBD1 | TRBV9 | TGTGCCAGCAGCGTAGGCAACGGACAGGGAGGTTATGGCTACACCTTC | CASSVGNGQGGYGYTF
TRBJ1-1 | NA | NA | TRBV28 | TGTGCCAGCAATTTCGGGACACCCCATGGGGCTTTCTTT | CASNFGTPHGAFF
TRBJ1-1 | NA | NA | TRBV10-3 | TGTGCCATCAGTGAACAGGGATCGACTGAAGCTTTCTTT | CAISEQGSTEAFF
TRBJ2-3 | NA | NA | TRBV7-2 | TGTGCCAGCAGCCCCACAGACTATCTGAGAGATACGCAGTATTTT | CASSPTDYLRDTQYF
TRBJ1-2 | NA | TRBD1 | TRBV6-1 | TGTGCCAGCAGCGCTGGGACAGGAGGCTATGGCTACACCTTC | CASSAGTGGYGYTF
TRBJ2-3 | NA | TRBD2 | TRBV28 | TGTGCCAGCAGTGGATCCGGGACTAGCCCAGATACGCAGTATTTT | CASSGSGTSPDTQYF
TRBJ1-1 | once | TRBD1 | TRBV27 | TGTGCCAGCAGGATAGGGGGCCCGGGGGCGACTGAAGCTTTCTTT | CASRIGGPGATEAFF
TRBJ1-5 | once | NA | TRBV15 | TGTGCCACCAGCGATTCTTTCGGTAGCAATCAGCCCCAGCATTTT | CATSDSFGSNQPQHF
TRBJ1-1 | medium-sized | NA | TRBV29-1 | TGCAGCGTTAGCCAGGGGTCCACTGAAGCTTTCTTT | CSVSQGSTEAFF
TRBJ2-7 | NA | NA | TRBV7-6 | TGTGCCAGCAGCTCTCTACAGAACGAGCAGTACTTC | CASSSLQNEQYF
TRBJ1-5 | few | NA | TRBV19 | TGTGCCAGTAGCGGAGATCAGCCCCAGCATTTT | CASSGDQPQHF
TRBJ1-4 | NA | TRBD1 | TRBV4-2 | TGTGCCAGCAGCCCAGGGACAGTAAATGAAAAACTGTTTTTT | CASSPGTVNEKLFF
TRBJ2-6 | NA | NA | TRBV18 | TGTGCCAGCTCACCACCGCAGTTCAGGGCATCTGGGGCCAACGTCCTGACTTTC | CASSPPQFRASGANVLTF
TRBJ1-6 | NA | NA | TRBV9 | TGTGCCAGCAGCGTAGCTTCGGATAATTCACCCCTCCACTTT | CASSVASDNSPLHF
TRBJ2-2 | NA | TRBD1 | TRBV2 | TGTGCCAGCAGACCACAATCAGGGGGCACCGGGGAGCTGTTTTTT | CASRPQSGGTGELFF
TRBJ2-5 | NA | NA | TRBV11-2 | TGTGCCAGCAGCTTAGGGAAGGTAGGGGGTATCCCCTATGAGGAGACCCAGTACTTC | CASSLGKVGGIPYEETQYF
TRBJ2-1 | NA | NA | TRBV7-3 | TGTGCCAGCAGCTCCGACAGCTATGAGCAGTTCTTC | CASSSDSYEQFF
TRBJ1-5 | NA | NA | TRBV6-1 | TGTGCCAGCAGTGAAAGGGGTAGGTACAATCAGCCCCAGCATTTT | CASSERGRYNQPQHF
TRBJ2-4 | NA | TRBD2 | TRBV5-4 | TGTGCCAGCAGGCCGGGAGGGGGGGGGAGGACGGACATTCAGTACTTC | CASRPGGGGRTDIQYF
TRBJ2-5 | NA | TRBD2 | TRBV25-1 | TGTGCCAGCAGTGGGGGACTAGCATCAGAGACCCAGTACTTC | CASSGGLASETQYF
TRBJ1-2 | NA | NA | TRBV10-3 | TGTGCCATCAGTGACGGGGGAAACTATGGCTACACCTTC | CAISDGGNYGYTF
TRBJ2-7 | NA | NA | TRBV11-2 | TGTGCCAGCAGCGCTACAGGTGGCTACGAGCAGTACTTC | CASSATGGYEQYF
TRBJ1-1 | NA | TRBD1 | TRBV27 | TGTGCCAGCAGTTCCCGACAGGGGGCCATGAACACTGAAGCTTTCTTT | CASSSRQGAMNTEAFF
TRBJ1-5 | NA | TRBD1 | TRBV2 | TGTGCCAGCAGTCTGGACAGGATCAATCAGCCCCAGCATTTT | CASSLDRINQPQHF
TRBJ2-5 | NA | TRBD2 | TRBV9 | TGTGCCAGCAGCGTAGCCGGTAGCGGGGTGCCGGGGGAGACCCAGTACTTC | CASSVAGSGVPGETQYF
TRBJ2-7 | NA | NA | TRBV29-1 | TGCAGCGTCGGACAGTCCTACGAGCAGTACTTC | CSVGQSYEQYF
TRBJ1-5 | NA | NA | TRBV9 | TGTGCCAGCAGCGTAGGTGGGCAGAACAATCAGCCCCAGCATTTT | CASSVGGQNNQPQHF
TRBJ2-7 | NA | NA | TRBV19 | TGTGCCAGTAGTATAGGACAGGGAGGCTACGAGCAGTACTTC | CASSIGQGGYEQYF
TRBJ1-1 | NA | TRBD1 | TRBV7-8 | TGTGCCAGCAACGTCGACAGGGGAGGCACTGAAGCTTTCTTT | CASNVDRGGTEAFF
TRBJ2-5 | many | NA | TRBV5-1 | TGCGCCAGCAGCTTGGTAGGTCTAGACCAAGAGACCCAGTACTTC | CASSLVGLDQETQYF
TRBJ1-2 | few | NA | TRBV29-1 | TGCAGCGTTACCGGACAGTTTAACTATGGCTACACCTTC | CSVTGQFNYGYTF
TRBJ2-7 | few | TRBD1 | TRBV9 | TGTGCCAGCAGCCCCCTGTTGGGGACAGGGTTGTACGAGCAGTACTTC | CASSPLLGTGLYEQYF
TRBJ1-5 | NA | NA | TRBV27 | TGTGCCAGCAGTTTCGGTTTTAGCAATCAGCCCCAGCATTTT | CASSFGFSNQPQHF
TRBJ2-6 | NA | TRBD1 | TRBV30 | TGTGCCTGGAGTCTTCCGACAGGGGGAACTACTGGGGCCAACGTCCTGACTTTC | CAWSLPTGGTTGANVLTF
TRBJ1-2 | NA | NA | TRBV18 | TGTGCCAGCTCACCCCCTACAGGGAACTATGGCTACACCTTC | CASSPPTGNYGYTF
TRBJ2-1 | NA | NA | TRBV9 | TGTGCCAGCAGCCCTAGAGGCTGGGGGCTTAACAATGAGCAGTTCTTC | CASSPRGWGLNNEQFF
TRBJ2-7 | NA | NA | TRBV5-8 | TGTGCCAGCAGCCCCAGGTACGAGCAGTACTTC | CASSPRYEQYF
TRBJ2-1 | NA | TRBD2 | TRBV29-1 | TGCAGCGTTGAAGATCTGGGGCTAGCGGGGAATTCCGATGAGCAGTTCTTC | CSVEDLGLAGNSDEQFF
TRBJ1-2 | NA | NA | TRBV30 | TGTGCCTGGACCCCACTAACCGGGGGGGCGCTTGGCTACACCTTC | CAWTPLTGGALGYTF
TRBJ1-1 | NA | TRBD1 | TRBV28 | TGTGCCAGCAGTACTCTGACAGGGGGTGTGGGTGAAGCTTTCTTT | CASSTLTGGVGEAFF
TRBJ2-3 | NA | TRBD1 | TRBV5-1 | TGCGCCAGCAGCGCCGACAGGGGCCTGCGTACAGATACGCAGTATTTT | CASSADRGLRTDTQYF
TRBJ2-1 | NA | TRBD1 | TRBV7-3 | TGTGCCAGCAGCTCTTCGGGGGGGACAGGGGGCAATGAGCAGTTCTTC | CASSSSGGTGGNEQFF
TRBJ1-2 | NA | NA | TRBV6-1 | TGTGCCAGCAGTGACGACTTGGAGCGGCTCGATGGCTACACCTTC | CASSDDLERLDGYTF
TRBJ1-1 | NA | TRBD1 | TRBV7-6 | TGTGCCAGCAGTCATCCCGTGACAGGGGACCCTGAAGCTTTCTTT | CASSHPVTGDPEAFF
TRBJ2-2 | NA | NA | TRBV9 | TGTGCCAGCAGCCCCGGACACGCGAACACCGGGGAGCTGTTTTTT | CASSPGHANTGELFF
TRBJ1-2 | NA | NA | TRBV19 | TGTGCCAGTAGTATAGAGGGCGGGGCTGGCTACACCTTC | CASSIEGGAGYTF
TRBJ1-4 | NA | NA | TRBV9 | TGTGCCAGCAGCTTCCAGGGGAATGAAAAACTGTTTTTT | CASSFQGNEKLFF
TRBJ2-1 | NA | NA | TRBV9 | TGTGCCAGCAGCGTTGGGGGGAGCACCTACAATGAGCAGTTCTTC | CASSVGGSTYNEQFF
TRBJ2-7 | NA | NA | TRBV4-3 | TGCGCCAGCAGCCAAGGTCCCAACACCCTCTACGAGCAGTACTTC | CASSQGPNTLYEQYF
TRBJ2-7 | NA | NA | TRBV5-6 | TGTGCCAGCAGCTTGCTCGGGGTCCCCCCCTACGAGCAGTACTTC | CASSLLGVPPYEQYF
TRBJ1-1 | medium-sized | NA | TRBV28 | TGTGCCAGCAGTGCGGGGCCCGGTGAAGCTTTCTTT | CASSAGPGEAFF
TRBJ2-2 | NA | TRBD1 | TRBV5-6 | TGTGCCAGCAGCTTGGGAAGGTTAGAGGGGGCAGGCACCGGGGAGCTGTTTTTT | CASSLGRLEGAGTGELFF
TRBJ2-5 | once | TRBD1 | TRBV7-2 | TGTGCCAGCAGCTTAGCGGGGACAGGGGTATCAGAGACCCAGTACTTC | CASSLAGTGVSETQYF